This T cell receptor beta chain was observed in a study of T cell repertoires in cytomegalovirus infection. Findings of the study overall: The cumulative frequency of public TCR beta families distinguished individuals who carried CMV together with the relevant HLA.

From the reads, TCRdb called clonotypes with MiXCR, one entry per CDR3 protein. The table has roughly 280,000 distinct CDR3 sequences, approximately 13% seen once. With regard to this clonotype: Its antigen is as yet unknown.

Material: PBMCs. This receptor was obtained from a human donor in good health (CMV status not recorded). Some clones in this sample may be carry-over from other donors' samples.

The chain's CDR3 is CASSPGETANTEAFF. In DNA, the CDR3 is TGTGCCAGCAGCCCTGGGGAGACAGCGAACACTGAAGCTTTCTTT. V and J are TRBV11-1 and TRBJ1-1; D may be TRBD1 (5 bases). Trimming cost V 5 bases and J 1 base, with 14 bases left between them. Germline CDR1 is SGHAT and CDR2 is FQDESV (reference sequence). CDR3 length equals 15 residues.